A selection of T cell receptor beta chains follows, all from one sample in a study of T cells in Graves' hyperthyroidism and ophthalmopathy. MiXCR was run by TCRdb on the multiplex PCR reads, yielding one entry per CDR3 protein. In the table there are 400,000 to 550,000 distinct CDR3 sequences, 13% to 15% of which are singletons. Sequencing was done on a sample of blood. These receptors were collected from a woman aged 18-29 years with Graves' hyperthyroidism. CDR3s include the opening cysteine and the closing phenylalanine or tryptophan. D genes are given only for firm matches. Clone size is stated in some rows and not others, as once, few, many or a class when expanded.

V gene,clone size,J gene,D gene,CDR3 protein,CDR3 DNA
TRBV9,.,TRBJ1-4,TRBD1,CASSTRQGLGEKLFF,TGTGCCAGCAGCACTCGACAGGGTCTTGGAGAAAAACTGTTTTTT
TRBV20-1,few,TRBJ2-7,TRBD2,CSASYDIAGNYEQYF,TGCAGTGCTAGCTACGATATAGCGGGGAACTACGAGCAGTACTTC
TRBV7-2,many,TRBJ2-5,.,CASSLTEKETQYF,TGTGCCAGCAGCTTGACAGAGAAAGAGACCCAGTACTTC
TRBV27,.,TRBJ2-7,.,CASHGVRHEQYF,TGTGCCAGCCATGGGGTCCGCCACGAGCAGTACTTC
TRBV27,few,TRBJ2-3,TRBD2,CASSFEGRVDTQYF,TGTGCCAGCAGTTTTGAGGGGAGGGTGGATACGCAGTATTTT
TRBV20-1,many,TRBJ2-1,.,CSARGSEAHVSNEQFF,TGCAGTGCTAGAGGTAGTGAGGCCCACGTATCCAATGAGCAGTTCTTC
TRBV5-1,few,TRBJ1-1,.,CASSLDFPGKGTEAFF,TGCGCCAGCAGCTTGGATTTCCCAGGGAAAGGCACTGAAGCTTTCTTT
TRBV12-3/TRBV12-4,many,TRBJ1-4,TRBD1,CASSPRTGGEKLFF,TGTGCCAGCAGCCCTAGGACAGGGGGCGAAAAACTGTTTTTT
TRBV7-8,many,TRBJ1-5,TRBD1,CASSPRGTGANQPQHF,TGTGCCAGCAGCCCCAGGGGAACAGGGGCGAATCAGCCCCAGCATTTT
TRBV18,.,TRBJ1-6,TRBD1,CASSANRGPFDNSPLHF,TGTGCCAGCTCAGCAAACAGGGGGCCCTTTGATAATTCACCCCTCCACTTT
TRBV5-1,few,TRBJ1-4,.,CASSLAGDNEKLFF,TGCGCCAGCAGCTTGGCCGGGGATAATGAAAAACTGTTTTTT
TRBV20-1,many,TRBJ2-1,TRBD2,CSAKSATSGSVEQFF,TGCAGTGCTAAATCCGCGACTAGCGGGAGCGTAGAGCAGTTCTTC
TRBV7-2,few,TRBJ2-7,TRBD2,CASSLAGGQYEQYF,TGTGCCAGCAGCTTAGCGGGAGGGCAGTACGAGCAGTACTTC
TRBV12-3/TRBV12-4,many,TRBJ1-6,TRBD1,CASSPRDRNNSPLHF,TGTGCCAGCAGCCCCCGGGACAGGAATAATTCACCCCTCCACTTT
TRBV12-3/TRBV12-4,many,TRBJ1-2,.,CASSVQGTYGYTF,TGTGCCAGCAGCGTGCAGGGAACCTATGGCTACACCTTC
TRBV12-3/TRBV12-4,many,TRBJ1-5,TRBD1,CASSRGGSASNQPQHF,TGTGCCAGCAGCAGGGGGGGTTCTGCTAGCAATCAGCCCCAGCATTTT
TRBV6-5,.,TRBJ2-5,.,CASSYSLGGETQYF,TGTGCCAGCAGTTACTCTCTTGGGGGGGAGACCCAGTACTTC
TRBV7-3,many,TRBJ2-1,.,CASSLTELGNEQFF,TGTGCCAGCAGCTTAACGGAGCTAGGGAATGAGCAGTTCTTC
TRBV9,.,TRBJ1-2,.,CASSAHHLDGYTF,TGTGCCAGCAGCGCCCACCATCTCGATGGCTACACCTTC
TRBV6-1,few,TRBJ2-6,.,CASHRTDSGANVLTF,TGTGCCTCACACCGGACAGACTCTGGGGCCAACGTCCTGACTTTC
TRBV5-1,many,TRBJ2-5,.,CASSLSRETQYF,TGCGCCAGCAGCTTGTCTCGTGAGACCCAGTACTTC
TRBV19,.,TRBJ1-5,.,CASGTQDSNQPQHF,TGTGCCAGTGGAACCCAAGATAGCAATCAGCCCCAGCATTTT
TRBV2,many,TRBJ1-1,.,CASSVLVAANTEAFF,TGTGCCAGCAGTGTGCTCGTTGCGGCGAACACTGAAGCTTTCTTT
TRBV7-6,.,TRBJ2-5,TRBD2,CASRPSGRALGETQYF,TGTGCCAGCAGGCCTAGCGGGAGGGCCCTTGGGGAGACCCAGTACTTC
TRBV19,.,TRBJ1-4,TRBD1,CASSPDRGRNEKLFF,TGTGCCAGTAGTCCGGACAGGGGGAGGAATGAAAAACTGTTTTTT
TRBV9,few,TRBJ1-2,.,CASSVASWTLGYGYTF,TGTGCCAGCAGCGTAGCAAGTTGGACCCTGGGCTATGGCTACACCTTC
TRBV5-8,.,TRBJ2-5,.,CASSPGVGQYLQETQYF,TGTGCCAGCAGCCCAGGGGTTGGGCAGTACCTCCAAGAGACCCAGTACTTC
TRBV3-1,many,TRBJ2-3,.,CASSPTGGVADTQYF,TGTGCCAGCAGTCCCACTGGGGGAGTCGCAGATACGCAGTATTTT
TRBV5-1,.,TRBJ2-1,TRBD2,CASSLRLAGGSFSYNEQFF,TGCGCCAGCAGCCTTCGACTAGCGGGAGGGTCCTTCTCCTACAATGAGCAGTTCTTC
TRBV7-9,many,TRBJ2-7,.,CASSPRPADYEQYF,TGTGCCAGCAGCCCACGGCCCGCAGACTACGAGCAGTACTTC
TRBV5-1,.,TRBJ1-1,.,CASSLGNSEAFF,TGCGCCAGCAGCCTAGGAAATTCTGAAGCTTTCTTT
TRBV19,few,TRBJ2-2,.,CASRAGPTGELFF,TGTGCCAGTAGGGCAGGCCCCACCGGGGAGCTGTTTTTT
TRBV5-1,few,TRBJ2-4,.,CASSHSFYRAKNIQYF,TGCGCCAGCAGCCATAGCTTCTACAGGGCTAAAAACATTCAGTACTTC
TRBV20-1,many,TRBJ2-1,.,CSARHTGARGAIDEQFF,TGCAGTGCTAGACATACGGGAGCTCGGGGGGCAATCGATGAGCAGTTCTTC
TRBV18,many,TRBJ1-1,TRBD1,CASSPGGAATEAFF,TGTGCCAGCTCTCCAGGGGGCGCGGCCACTGAAGCTTTCTTT
TRBV7-8,.,TRBJ2-1,.,CASSLAVTPSYNEQFF,TGTGCCAGCAGCTTAGCGGTGACTCCCTCCTACAATGAGCAGTTCTTC
TRBV5-1,few,TRBJ2-7,.,CASSFGISYEQYF,TGCGCCAGCAGCTTCGGGATCTCCTACGAGCAGTACTTC
TRBV9,few,TRBJ2-5,.,CASTEGFYEQETQYF,TGTGCCAGCACTGAGGGGTTTTACGAACAAGAGACCCAGTACTTC
TRBV30,few,TRBJ1-5,.,CAWSLGGNQPQHF,TGTGCCTGGAGCTTGGGTGGCAATCAGCCCCAGCATTTT
TRBV20-1,.,TRBJ2-1,.,CSAMKDYNEQFF,TGCAGTGCCATGAAAGATTACAATGAGCAGTTCTTC
TRBV20-1,few,TRBJ2-5,.,CSASDGRETQYF,TGCAGTGCTAGTGATGGAAGAGAGACCCAGTACTTC
TRBV29-1,.,TRBJ2-7,.,CSARTEPSYEQYF,TGCAGCGCTCGGACAGAGCCCTCCTACGAGCAGTACTTC
TRBV14,many,TRBJ2-1,.,CASSHVGSSYNEQFF,TGTGCCAGCAGCCACGTCGGAAGCTCCTACAATGAGCAGTTCTTC
TRBV7-2,many,TRBJ1-6,.,CASSLGARRWSPLHF,TGTGCCAGCAGCTTGGGGGCCCGGAGGTGGTCACCCCTCCACTTT
TRBV6-1,many,TRBJ1-1,.,CAIRENTEAFF,TGTGCCATCCGGGAGAACACTGAAGCTTTCTTT
TRBV3-1,many,TRBJ2-1,.,CASSLILGQSSYNEQFF,TGTGCCAGCAGCCTAATCCTGGGCCAGAGCTCCTACAATGAGCAGTTCTTC